This entry lists 9 T cell receptor beta chains sequenced from one sample in a study of blood T cell repertoires in COVID-19. Clones were sequenced by immunoSEQ multiplex PCR, and TCRdb holds only the in-frame ones, with some missing. The sample includes 300,000 to 400,000 clones, around 86% of them seen just once. Source material: peripheral blood. The receptor set was obtained from a man aged 50 to 60 with active or convalescent COVID-19.

This clone was seen just once. The V and J genes are TRBV28 and TRBJ2-7; 10 bases align to TRBD2. V dropped 6 bases and J dropped 4; count of bases not matched to a gene: 6. CDR1 is MDHEN and CDR2 is SYDVKM in the germline V gene. This CDR3 has 14 residues. CDR3 sequence (DNA): TGTGCCAGCAGGGAATATAGCGGGGGGTACGAGCAGTACTTC. Protein: CASREYSGGYEQYF. Using reference TRBV28 and TRBJ2-7 for the parts outside the CDR3, the full variable domain is DVKVTQSSRYLVKRTGEKVFLECVQDMDHENMFWYRQDPGLGLRLIYFSYDVKMKEKGDIPEGYSVSREKKERFSLILESASTNQTSMYLCASREYSGGYEQYFGPGTRLTVT.

The chain uses TRBV3-1 (or the pseudogene TRBV3-2) and TRBJ2-7; D remains unclear. Germline CDR1 reads LGHDT; CDR2 reads YNNKEL (reference sequence). This CDR3 is 13 amino acids long. Trimming left V 4 bases short and J 3 bases short, with 10 bases between. The CDR3 reads CASSLSVDYEQYF. Written as DNA, the CDR3 is TGTGCCAGCAGCCTAAGCGTAGACTACGAGCAGTACTTC.

J is TRBJ2-3 and V is TRBV9; D may be TRBD1 (6 bases). V was clipped by 3 bases and J by 4 bases, with 12 bases between them. The germline V gene encodes CDR1 SGDLS and CDR2 YYNGEE. The CDR3 is made up of 14 amino acids. CDR3: CASSGTQGSDTQYF. CDR3 in DNA: TGTGCCAGCAGCGGAACACAGGGCTCAGATACGCAGTATTTT.

The rearrangement links TRBV7-2 to TRBJ1-1; a weak D match, TRBD1 (5 bases). Between the trimmed V and J ends, which lost 5 bases and 1 base, there was a span of 8 bases. This CDR3 has 13 amino acids. The germline gives CDR1 SGHTA, CDR2 FQGNSA. Here the CDR3 reads CASSVGQNTEAFF. CDR3 DNA sequence: TGTGCCAGCAGCGTGGGGCAGAACACTGAAGCTTTCTTT.

This chain uses TRBV29-1 with TRBJ2-1; 10 bases agree with TRBD2. The germline CDR1 and CDR2 sequences are SQVTM and ANQGSEA. The CDR3 covers 13 residues. J gave up 7 bases and V 7 bases, and 7 bases lay outside the gene matches. CDR3 residues: CSARLAGTNEQFF. CDR3 coding DNA: TGCAGCGCCCGACTAGCGGGTACTAATGAGCAGTTCTTC.

DNA for the CDR3: TGTGCCATCAGTCGGGACAGAGAGACCCAGTACTTC. This encodes CAISRDRETQYF. V and J are TRBV10-3 and TRBJ2-5; 7 bases align to TRBD1. Germline lookup yields CDR1 ENHRY and CDR2 SYGVKD. CDR3 length: 12 residues. The V gene end was trimmed by 5 bases and the J gene end by 4 bases; junction bases not matched to a gene: 1.

V and J are TRBV7-2 and TRBJ2-3; D is perhaps TRBD2 (6 bases). Germline assignment: CDR1 SGHTA and CDR2 FQGNSA. The CDR3 has 16 residues. The ends were cut back, 1 base at V and 0 bases at J, with 11 bases in the middle. CDR3 coding DNA: TGTGCCAGCAGCTTAGGCTGGGCGGGGAGCACAGATACGCAGTATTTT. Its protein product is CASSLGWAGSTDTQYF.

This chain joins TRBV4-3 and TRBJ1-2; 7 nucleotides agree with TRBD1. With V trimmed by 3 bases and J by 7 bases, 8 bases remained unmatched. CDR3 length equals 14 residues. The germline gives CDR1 LGHNA, CDR2 YSLEER. As DNA, the CDR3 is TGCGCCAGCAGCCACAGACAGGGAACTCTTGGCTACACCTTC. It encodes CASSHRQGTLGYTF.

This clone has just one count. The gene calls are TRBV19 and TRBJ2-3; TRBD2 aligns across 7 bases. The junction had 7 bases not matched to a gene; V was cut back by 0 bases and J by 1 base. CDR3 length equals 17 residues. Germline lookup yields CDR1 LNHDA and CDR2 SQIVND (reference sequence). The CDR3 sequence is CASSIDRGVSGTDTQYF. As DNA, the CDR3 is TGTGCCAGTAGTATAGATCGGGGGGTGTCGGGCACAGATACGCAGTATTTT.